Following are 32 T cell receptor beta chains from one sample sequenced in a study of OX40 agonist ivuxolimab in advanced cancers. Generated by immunoSEQ multiplex PCR, the TCRdb table keeps only in-frame clones and is missing some. The sample lists tens of thousands of clones, roughly 84% occurring once. The source material was CD4+ or CD8+ T cells sorted from blood, sampled in a trial of the OX40 agonist ivuxolimab. Receptor source: an adult with an advanced solid tumor such as melanoma, head and neck, liver or kidney cancer.

This clone occurred a few times. The chain joins TRBV7-8 to TRBJ2-1, with 8 positions matching TRBD2. This CDR3 has 18 residues. The V and J ends lost 5 bases and 6 bases, in that order; junction bases with no gene match: 18. The germline CDR1 and CDR2 sequences are SGHVS and FQNEAQ. The CDR3 loop reads CASSPAPSSGGRFNEQFF. In DNA form, the CDR3 reads TGTGCCAGCAGCCCAGCACCCTCTTCGGGCGGGAGGTTCAATGAGCAGTTCTTC.

This chain links TRBV15 with TRBJ2-1; no clear D gene. Trimming stripped 5 bases from V and 5 bases from J, with 10 bases between. This CDR3 comprises 13 residues. Germline CDR1 is LNHNV and CDR2 is YYDKDF (reference sequence). The CDR3: CATSPEQNNEQFF. CDR3 bases: TGTGCCACCAGCCCTGAACAAAACAATGAGCAGTTCTTC.

The V and J genes are TRBV7-8 and TRBJ2-7; 10 bases are a match to TRBD1. The CDR3 length is 14 residues. J lost 4 bases, V lost 1 base, and 1 base had no gene match. Germline V gives CDR1 SGHVS, CDR2 FQNEAQ. The CDR3 protein is CASSLVGQGYEQYF. The CDR3 DNA reads as TGTGCCAGCAGCTTAGTGGGACAGGGGTACGAGCAGTACTTC.

The V call is TRBV9, the J call TRBJ2-7; D possibly corresponds to TRBD1 (6 bases). The germline gives CDR1 SGDLS, CDR2 YYNGEE. V lost 3 bases to trimming and J lost 2 bases, with 12 bases between them. The CDR3 has 14 residues. Written as DNA, the CDR3 is TGTGCCAGCAGCGCCGAGGACAGCACCTACGAGCAGTACTTC. It specifies CASSAEDSTYEQYF. The complete variable domain, with remaining parts taken from reference TRBV9 and TRBJ2-7, reads DSGVTQTPKHLITATGQRVTLRCSPRSGDLSVYWYQQSLDQGLQFLIQYYNGEERAKGNILERFSAQQFPDLHSELNLSSLELGDSALYFCASSAEDSTYEQYFGPGTRLTVT.

This clone appeared once. The chain carries TRBV7-3 and TRBJ2-1; 8 nucleotides match TRBD2. Germline loops: CDR1 SGHTA, CDR2 FQGTGA. The CDR3 has 15 amino acids. Trimming took 0 bases from V and 4 from J; bases not matched to a gene: 2. As DNA, the CDR3 is TGTGCCAGCAGCTTAACTAGCGGGGATTACAATGAGCAGTTCTTC. It translates to CASSLTSGDYNEQFF.

The chain uses TRBV28 and TRBJ1-1, with 9 positions matching TRBD1. CDR3 length equals 16 residues. Germline CDR1 MDHEN, CDR2 SYDVKM. V gave up 6 bases and J gave up 5 bases; unmatched junction bases: 13. CDR3 region: CASRVPIQGARTEAFF. The CDR3 region has the DNA TGTGCCAGCAGGGTTCCTATACAGGGGGCGAGAACTGAAGCTTTCTTT.

This clone came up once. The CDR3 coding sequence is TGTGCCAGAAGCTTGGGGAGGACTAGCGGGAGCGATGAGCAGTTCTTC. Its protein product is CARSLGRTSGSDEQFF. The rearrangement uses TRBV5-3 and TRBJ2-1, with 13 bases lining up with TRBD2. TRBV5-3 is an ORF for which the function is uncertain. CDR3 length equals 16 residues. With V trimmed by 0 bases and J by 8 bases, 5 bases remained unmatched.

The rearrangement joins TRBV28 to TRBJ2-7, with TRBD1 as a possible D gene (5 bases). Germline-derived CDR1 and CDR2 are MDHEN and SYDVKM. The CDR3 is 15 amino acids. The germline V and J ends were trimmed by 6 bases and 2 bases, with 17 bases remaining between them. The CDR3 spells CASSHIQVFPYEQYF. The CDR3 nucleotides read TGTGCCAGCAGCCACATACAGGTTTTCCCCTACGAGCAGTACTTC.

The chain carries TRBV28 and TRBJ2-7; 8 bases are a match to TRBD1. V was pared by 11 bases and J by 2 bases, with 2 bases of the junction left unmatched. CDR3 length: 11 residues. Per the germline V gene, CDR1 is MDHEN and CDR2 is SYDVKM. CDR3 in amino acids: CASQGAYEQYF. CDR3 coding DNA: TGTGCCTCACAGGGGGCCTACGAGCAGTACTTC.

The chain couples TRBV5-1 to TRBJ2-5, with a weak D call TRBD2 (5 bases). Judging by the DNA end, TRBJ2-7 fits better; the J call may be wrong. CDR1 SGHRS and CDR2 YFSETQ come from the germline V gene. There are 14 residues in the CDR3. CDR3 sequence reads: CASSLSSGFYEQYF. CDR3 coding DNA: TGCGCCAGCAGCTTGTCCTCGGGGTTCTACGAGCAGTACTTC.

This clone has only a few counts. The chain links TRBV5-6 to TRBJ1-2; D ambiguous. Germline V lookup: CDR1 SGHDT, CDR2 YYEEEE. V shed 4 bases and J shed 8 bases, with 9 bases lying between them. The CDR3 totals 11 residues. CDR3 bases: TGTGCCAGCAGCCTATTTGGGGGCTACACCTTC. The encoded protein is CASSLFGGYTF. Drawing the rest from reference TRBV5-6 and TRBJ1-2, the complete variable domain is DAGVTQSPTHLIKTRGQQVTLRCSPKSGHDTVSWYQQALGQGPQFIFQYYEEEERQRGNFPDRFSGHQFPNYSSELNVNALLLGDSALYLCASSLFGGYTFGSGTRLTVV.

The chain couples TRBV19 to TRBJ2-2; 9 bases are shared with TRBD2. CDR1 and CDR2 (germline): LNHDA, SQIVND (reference sequence). The CDR3 is 15 amino acids. V gave up 5 bases and J gave up 5 bases; unmatched junction bases: 6. CDR3 bases: TGTGCCAGTAGTGGACTAGCGTCCGAAACCGGGGAGCTGTTTTTT. Translation gives CASSGLASETGELFF.

The rearrangement links TRBV2 to TRBJ2-7, with 7 bases lining up with TRBD2. The length of the CDR3 is 19 residues. With 5 bases clipped from V and 3 bases from J, the junction kept 22 bases outside the gene matches. CDR1 and CDR2 (germline): SNHLY, FYNNEI. CDR3 protein: CASSRRGGYDSGPLYEQYF. Written as DNA, the CDR3 is TGTGCCAGCAGTAGGAGGGGAGGGTATGATAGCGGGCCCCTCTACGAGCAGTACTTC.

This chain connects TRBV4-2 to TRBJ1-2; no clear D gene. The V end was cut by 0 bases, the J end by 2 bases, with 10 bases between. Germline-derived CDR1 and CDR2 are LGHNA and YNFKEQ. The CDR3 runs 15 residues. The CDR3 region has the DNA TGTGCCAGCAGCCAAGATCAGTACGGAAACTATGGCTACACCTTC. It specifies CASSQDQYGNYGYTF.

This chain uses TRBV30 with TRBJ2-3, with D maybe TRBD1 (5 bases). This CDR3 has 14 residues. V shed 4 bases and J shed 0 bases, with 11 bases lying between them. Germline CDR1 and CDR2: GTSNPN and SVGIG (reference sequence). The CDR3 bases are TGTGCCTGGAAGGGGCAGACGAGCACAGATACGCAGTATTTT. Its protein is CAWKGQTSTDTQYF. Using reference TRBV30 and TRBJ2-3 for the parts outside the CDR3, the full variable domain is SQTIHQWPATLVQPVGSPLSLECTVEGTSNPNLYWYRQAAGRGLQLLFYSVGIGQISSEVPQNLSASRPQDRQFILSSKKLLLSDSGFYLCAWKGQTSTDTQYFGPGTRLTVL.

This clone was observed once. V and J are TRBV28 and TRBJ2-5, with TRBD1 matching 7 bases. CDR3 size: 14 residues. V shed 5 bases, J shed 5 bases, and the junction held 8 bases outside the gene matches. The germline gives CDR1 MDHEN, CDR2 SYDVKM. The CDR3 is CASSTQGKGETQYF. Written as DNA, the CDR3 is TGTGCCAGCAGTACACAGGGGAAAGGGGAGACCCAGTACTTC.

The chain is built from TRBV30 and TRBJ1-2, with D unclear. CDR1 is GTSNPN, CDR2 SVGIG, per germline (reference sequence). There are 13 residues in the CDR3. Trimming took 0 bases from V and 7 from J, leaving 12 bases between them. The CDR3: CAWSVSGYGGYTF. As DNA, the CDR3 is TGTGCCTGGAGTGTCTCGGGGTATGGTGGCTACACCTTC.

This chain joins TRBV9 and TRBJ2-2; D unclear. CDR3 length: 12 amino acids. Germline V CDR1 and CDR2: SGDLS, YYNGEE. The V end lost 3 bases, the J end lost 6 bases, and 6 bases lay between the germline ends. CDR3 in DNA: TGTGCCAGCAGCGGATGGCCCGGGGAGCTGTTTTTT. It yields the protein CASSGWPGELFF.

The genes are TRBV7-9 and TRBJ2-1; TRBD2 is a possible D gene (6 bases). The CDR3 covers 14 residues. Looked up from germline, CDR1 is SEHNR and CDR2 is FQNEAQ (reference sequence). V lost 2 bases and J lost 4, with 9 bases in between. CDR3 protein: CASSLLRDYNEQFF. The CDR3 DNA follows: TGTGCCAGCAGCTTACTGCGGGATTACAATGAGCAGTTCTTC.

This sequence joins TRBV4-1 and TRBJ2-7; D is possibly TRBD1 or TRBD2 (7 bases each). This CDR3 region has 18 residues. Deletions cut 0 bases from V and 6 bases from J, with 24 bases between. Germline CDR1 reads MGHRA; CDR2 reads YSYEKL. Here the CDR3 DNA reads TGCGCCAGCAGCCAAGATTATCTTGGCGGGAGAGGGGGCGTCGAGCAGTACTTC. Translated, it gives CASSQDYLGGRGGVEQYF.

The J gene is TRBJ2-3, the V gene TRBV28, with TRBD2 matching over 10 bases. The CDR3 totals 15 residues. Germline V lookup: CDR1 MDHEN, CDR2 SYDVKM. V lost 5 bases and J lost 10; bases outside the gene matches: 12. The CDR3 region has the DNA TGTGCCAGCAGTCTGGTACTAGCGGGGAGCGGGGCGCAGTATTTT. This codes for CASSLVLAGSGAQYF.

The V gene is TRBV10-3, the J gene TRBJ2-7; D may match TRBD1 or TRBD2 (5 bases each). The germline CDR1 and CDR2 sequences are ENHRY and SYGVKD. Trimming took 4 bases from V and 2 from J, leaving 21 bases between them. The CDR3 is 17 residues long. The CDR3 bases are TGTGCCATCAGTGGAATCCCTTGGGACCCGATGGCCTACGAGCAGTACTTC. Residues: CAISGIPWDPMAYEQYF.

V is TRBV27 and J is TRBJ1-6; 8 bases map to TRBD1. In germline, CDR1 is MNHEY, CDR2 SMNVEV (reference sequence). After removal of 4 bases from V and 4 bases from J, the junction contained 9 bases not matched to a gene. CDR3 length: 17 residues. The CDR3 reads CASSSRGQLSYNSPLHF. The CDR3 DNA sequence: TGTGCCAGCAGTTCCAGGGGGCAACTATCGTATAATTCACCCCTCCACTTT.

This clone was detected once. This chain links TRBV21-1 with TRBJ2-7; TRBD1 is the table's D call, not checked against the DNA. TRBV21-1 is recorded as a pseudogene. The length of the CDR3 is 15 residues. CDR3 in DNA: TGTGCCAGCAGCAAAGTTAGGACAGGGTACTACGAGCAGTACTTC. Translating gives CASSKVRTGYYEQYF.

The J gene is TRBJ2-7, the V gene TRBV2; D might be TRBD1 or TRBD2, each matching 5 bases. The CDR3 spans 15 residues. The V and J ends lost 1 base and 6 bases respectively, with 16 bases between them. Per the germline V gene, CDR1 is SNHLY and CDR2 is FYNNEI. The DNA of the CDR3 is TGTGCCAGCAGTGAAGTTCGGGGACGGCACGTCGAGCAGTACTTC. Translated: CASSEVRGRHVEQYF.

Concerning this clone: The same CDR3 can be traced to other DNA sequences in this sample. The chain recombines TRBV7-9 with TRBJ2-5; 8 bases align to TRBD1. This CDR3 comprises 15 residues. Germline V lookup: CDR1 SEHNR, CDR2 FQNEAQ (reference sequence). V shed 1 base and J 5 bases; nucleotides not matched to a gene: 6. DNA for the CDR3: TGTGCCAGCAGCTTAGTCGGACAGGGTGAGGAGACCCAGTACTTC. Translated, it gives CASSLVGQGEETQYF.

This clone has a single count. V and J are TRBV27 and TRBJ2-2; D might be TRBD1 or TRBD2, each matching 5 bases. The CDR3 consists of 14 residues. CDR1 is MNHEY, CDR2 SMNVEV, per germline (reference sequence). V lost 3 bases to trimming and J lost 4 bases, with 9 bases between them. The CDR3 sequence: CASSLGVSTGELFF. The CDR3 DNA sequence: TGTGCCAGCAGTTTGGGGGTGAGCACCGGGGAGCTGTTTTTT.

This chain links TRBV30 with TRBJ1-6; D perhaps matches TRBD1 (6 bases). Trimming shortened V by 3 bases and J by 1 base, and 10 bases separated the two germline ends. The CDR3 runs 15 residues. Per germline, CDR1 GTSNPN and CDR2 SVGIG (reference sequence). The CDR3 is CAWSRGESYNSPLHF. The CDR3, as DNA: TGTGCCTGGAGCAGGGGAGAGTCCTATAATTCACCCCTCCACTTT.

The rearrangement links TRBV4-2 to TRBJ2-7, with D possibly TRBD2 on 6 matching bases. Germline V lookup: CDR1 LGHNA, CDR2 YNFKEQ. This CDR3 region has 16 residues. Trimming removed 0 bases from V and 7 bases from J, with 19 bases in between. DNA for the CDR3: TGTGCCAGCAGCCAAGATGTGTTGTCAGCGGGTTATGAGCAGTACTTC. The encoded protein is CASSQDVLSAGYEQYF.

The rearrangement uses TRBV18 and TRBJ2-7; D gene unclear. The CDR3 contains 13 residues. Trimming took 2 bases from V and 2 from J, leaving 7 bases between them. Germline-derived CDR1 and CDR2 are KGHSH and LQKENI. Here the CDR3 reads CASSPGVTYEQYF. The CDR3 nucleotides are TGTGCCAGCTCACCAGGGGTTACCTACGAGCAGTACTTC.

V usage is TRBV6-5 and J usage is TRBJ1-2, with a possible D match to TRBD1 (6 bases). From germline, CDR1 is MNHEY and CDR2 SVGAGI. The CDR3 sequence is 11 residues long. V gave up 7 bases and J gave up 7 bases, with 10 bases separating them. CDR3: CASTDRRGYTF. In nucleotides, the CDR3 is TGTGCCAGCACCGACAGGCGTGGCTACACCTTC.

This clone showed up just a few times. The gene calls are TRBV2 and TRBJ2-6; TRBD2 might be the D (6 bases). CDR1 SNHLY and CDR2 FYNNEI come from the germline V gene. Trimming pared 4 bases from V and 2 bases from J, leaving 9 bases between. This CDR3 is 15 amino acids long. CDR3 region: CASSGGGAGANVLTF. CDR3 in DNA: TGTGCCAGCAGTGGTGGAGGGGCTGGGGCCAACGTCCTGACTTTC.